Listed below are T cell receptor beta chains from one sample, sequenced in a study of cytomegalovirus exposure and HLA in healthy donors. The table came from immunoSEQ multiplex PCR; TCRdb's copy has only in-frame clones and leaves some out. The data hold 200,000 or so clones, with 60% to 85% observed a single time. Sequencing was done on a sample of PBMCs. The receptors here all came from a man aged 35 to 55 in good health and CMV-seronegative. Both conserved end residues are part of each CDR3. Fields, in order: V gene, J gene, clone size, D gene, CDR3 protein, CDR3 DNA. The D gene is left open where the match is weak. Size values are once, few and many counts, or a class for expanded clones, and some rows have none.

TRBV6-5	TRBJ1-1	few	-	CASSFAGNTEAFF	TGTGCCAGCAGTTTCGCAGGGAACACTGAAGCTTTCTTT
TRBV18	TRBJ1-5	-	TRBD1	CASSGIQGAGQPQHF	TGTGCCAGCTCAGGTATCCAGGGGGCCGGACAGCCCCAGCATTTT
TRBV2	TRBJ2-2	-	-	CASSEAGGPGELFF	TGTGCCAGCAGTGAAGCGGGGGGGCCCGGGGAGCTGTTTTTT
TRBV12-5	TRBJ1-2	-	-	CASGLSSNYGYTF	TGTGCTAGTGGTTTGTCATCAAACTATGGCTACACCTTC
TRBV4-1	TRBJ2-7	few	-	CASSQHLGEAAYEQYF	TGCGCCAGCAGCCAACACCTAGGCGAGGCCGCCTACGAGCAGTACTTC
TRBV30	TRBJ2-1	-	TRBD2	CAWSVSVAGGGHNEQFF	TGTGCCTGGAGTGTCTCGGTAGCGGGGGGGGGACACAATGAGCAGTTCTTC
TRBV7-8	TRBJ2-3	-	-	CASTPDWGGSTDTQYF	TGTGCCAGCACCCCCGATTGGGGGGGCAGCACAGATACGCAGTATTTT
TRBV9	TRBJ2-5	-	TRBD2	CASSVAARGGEETQYF	TGTGCCAGCAGCGTAGCCGCACGGGGGGGGGAGGAGACCCAGTACTTC
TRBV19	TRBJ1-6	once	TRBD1	CASSAPGQGNSPLHF	TGTGCCAGTAGTGCCCCGGGACAGGGCAATTCACCCCTCCACTTT
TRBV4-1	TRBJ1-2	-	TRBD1	CASSPNDLTGQNYGYTF	TGCGCCAGCAGCCCAAACGACCTAACGGGACAGAACTATGGCTACACCTTC
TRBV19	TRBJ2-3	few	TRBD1	CASSDFVTGGYTDTQYF	TGTGCCAGTAGTGACTTTGTGACAGGGGGTTACACAGATACGCAGTATTTT
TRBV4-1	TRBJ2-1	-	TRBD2	CASSPRLAGFSYNEQFF	TGCGCCAGCAGCCCGAGACTAGCGGGGTTCTCCTACAATGAGCAGTTCTTC
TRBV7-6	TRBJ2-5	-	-	CASSLGYIETQYF	TGTGCCAGCAGCTTAGGTTATATTGAGACCCAGTACTTC
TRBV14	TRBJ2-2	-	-	CASSRRQTHTGELFF	TGTGCCAGCAGCCGAAGGCAGACACACACCGGGGAGCTGTTTTTT
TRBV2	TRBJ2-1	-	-	CASRSQGGAYNEQFF	TGTGCCAGCAGATCACAGGGGGGGGCGTACAATGAGCAGTTCTTC
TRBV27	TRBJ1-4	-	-	CASKAGVNEKLFF	TGTGCCAGCAAAGCCGGGGTTAATGAAAAACTGTTTTTT
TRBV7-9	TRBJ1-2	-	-	CASSLDGNYGYTF	TGTGCCAGCAGCTTAGACGGGAACTATGGCTACACCTTC
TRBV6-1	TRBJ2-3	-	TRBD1	CASLRDRVTDTQYF	TGTGCCAGCCTAAGGGACAGGGTAACAGATACGCAGTATTTT
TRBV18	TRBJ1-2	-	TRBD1	CASSRDRDGYTF	TGTGCCAGCTCACGGGACAGGGATGGCTACACCTTC
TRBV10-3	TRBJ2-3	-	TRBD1	CASATGTALTDTQYF	TGTGCCTCCGCGACCGGGACAGCCCTCACAGATACGCAGTATTTT
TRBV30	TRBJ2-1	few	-	CAWSVSDFYNEQFF	TGTGCCTGGAGTGTATCTGACTTCTACAATGAGCAGTTCTTC
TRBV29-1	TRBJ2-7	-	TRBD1	CSVGTGGSYEQYF	TGCAGCGTGGGGACAGGGGGGTCCTACGAGCAGTACTTC
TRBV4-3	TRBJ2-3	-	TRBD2	CASSPAGGPDTQYF	TGCGCCAGCAGCCCCGCGGGGGGGCCGGATACGCAGTATTTT
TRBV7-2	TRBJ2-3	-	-	CASSPRGRSTDTQYF	TGTGCCAGCAGCCCACGAGGGAGGAGTACAGATACGCAGTATTTT
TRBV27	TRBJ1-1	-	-	CATFVFRDLNTEAFF	TGTGCCACCTTTGTCTTCAGGGACTTGAACACTGAAGCTTTCTTT
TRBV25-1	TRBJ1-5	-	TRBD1	CASSDYRGGALSNQPQHF	TGTGCCAGCAGTGATTACAGGGGGGGGGCTTTGAGCAATCAGCCCCAGCATTTT
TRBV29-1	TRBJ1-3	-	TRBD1	CSAAMTGTKGNTIYF	TGCAGCGCCGCGATGACAGGGACAAAGGGAAACACCATATATTTT
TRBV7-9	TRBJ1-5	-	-	CASSLETSNQLQHF	TGTGCCAGCAGCTTAGAGACAAGCAATCAGCTCCAGCATTTT
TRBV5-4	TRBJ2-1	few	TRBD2	CASSLGTSGAYNEQFF	TGTGCCAGCAGCTTGGGGACTAGCGGAGCCTACAATGAGCAGTTCTTC
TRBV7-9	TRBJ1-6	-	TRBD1	CASSLVAGTGPFYNSPLHF	TGTGCCAGCAGCTTAGTCGCCGGGACAGGGCCTTTCTATAATTCACCCCTCCACTTT
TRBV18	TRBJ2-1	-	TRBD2	CASSRESGRADEQFF	TGTGCCAGCTCACGCGAAAGCGGGAGGGCGGATGAGCAGTTCTTC
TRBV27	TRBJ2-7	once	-	CASSRDSYEQYF	TGTGCCAGCTCGCGGGACAGCTACGAGCAGTACTTC
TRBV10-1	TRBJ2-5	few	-	CASSDLEGLETQYF	TGCGCCAGCAGTGATCTGGAGGGTTTGGAGACCCAGTACTTC
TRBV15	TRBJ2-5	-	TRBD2	CATSSGGGLQETQYF	TGTGCCACCAGCAGCGGGGGGGGACTACAAGAGACCCAGTACTTC
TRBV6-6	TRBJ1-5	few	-	CATRTGDYQPQHF	TGTGCCACCCGGACGGGAGACTATCAGCCCCAGCATTTT
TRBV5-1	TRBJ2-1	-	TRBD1	CASSTLGQGENEQFF	TGCGCCAGCAGCACCCTAGGACAGGGTGAAAATGAGCAGTTCTTC
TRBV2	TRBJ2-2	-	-	CASRTGTPNTGELFF	TGTGCCAGCAGGACCGGGACACCAAACACCGGGGAGCTGTTTTTT
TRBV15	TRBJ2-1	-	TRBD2	CATGRAGGGNEQFF	TGTGCCACCGGGCGTGCGGGAGGGGGGAATGAGCAGTTCTTC
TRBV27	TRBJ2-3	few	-	CASTPVSSWVGGPSTDTQYF	TGTGCCAGCACCCCTGTTTCATCATGGGTTGGCGGGCCTAGCACAGATACGCAGTATTTT
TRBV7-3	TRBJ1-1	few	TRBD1	CASSSKDRVNTEAFF	TGTGCCAGCAGCTCCAAGGACAGGGTGAACACTGAAGCTTTCTTT
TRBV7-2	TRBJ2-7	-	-	CASSLVGGTDEQYF	TGTGCCAGCAGCTTAGTCGGAGGGACCGACGAGCAGTACTTC
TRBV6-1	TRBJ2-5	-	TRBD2	CAGTSGGARETQYF	TGTGCCGGGACTAGCGGGGGGGCCAGAGAGACCCAGTACTTC
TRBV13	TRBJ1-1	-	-	CASSLGRLENTEAFF	TGTGCCAGCAGCTTAGGCCGACTTGAGAACACTGAAGCTTTCTTT
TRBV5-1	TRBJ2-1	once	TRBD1	CASSRRTGEDEQFF	TGCGCCAGCAGCAGGCGGACAGGGGAGGATGAGCAGTTCTTC
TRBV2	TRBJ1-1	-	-	CASSDRKGGTEAFF	TGTGCCAGCAGTGATAGGAAAGGAGGGACTGAAGCTTTCTTT